This is a list of T cell receptor beta chains from one sample in a study of T cell responses to AZD1222 COVID-19 vaccine. TCRdb's table, derived via immunoSEQ multiplex PCR, lists solely in-frame clones and lacks some. The data show more than 85,000 clones, about nine tenths seen once. Source: peripheral blood, taken 28 days after the second AZD1222 dose. Source of these receptors: an adult who received the AZD1222 COVID-19 vaccine. Both conserved end residues are part of each CDR3. The D gene is left open where the match is weak. Some rows have no size entry. The others give once, few or many, or a class for an expanded clone.

j_call	d_call	v_call	clone_size	cdr3_nt	cdr3_aa
TRBJ1-1	NA	TRBV6-5	NA	TGTGCCAGCAGTTACTTAGGGCGACGCGAAGCTTTCTTT	CASSYLGRREAFF
TRBJ2-1	NA	TRBV5-6	NA	TGTGCCAGCAGCTCCCCTGTAGGTTGGAGCTCCTACAATGAGCAGTTCTTC	CASSSPVGWSSYNEQFF
TRBJ2-3	TRBD1	TRBV11-2	NA	TGTGCCAGCAGGAAACCGGGACAGGTAGTGGGTACGCAGTATTTT	CASRKPGQVVGTQYF
TRBJ1-5	NA	TRBV6-1	NA	TGTGCCAGCAGCGAAACCTCAGGGGCGAGTCAGCCCCAGCATTTT	CASSETSGASQPQHF
TRBJ2-1	NA	TRBV28	NA	TGTGCCAGCAGCTGGACCGTCCCCGGGGGTAATGAGCAGTTCTTC	CASSWTVPGGNEQFF
TRBJ1-4	NA	TRBV3-1/TRBV3-2	NA	TGTGCCAGCAGCCAATTTGGGGAGGATAGGGGAGAAAAACTGTTTTTT	CASSQFGEDRGEKLFF
TRBJ1-5	TRBD1	TRBV9	NA	TGTGCCAGCAGAGAGACAGGGAGCAATCAGCCCCAGCATTTT	CASRETGSNQPQHF
TRBJ2-7	NA	TRBV3-1/TRBV3-2	NA	TGTGCCAGCAGCTTCCACTACGAGCAGTACTTC	CASSFHYEQYF
TRBJ1-2	TRBD1	TRBV5-1	NA	TGCGCCAGCAGATCTCCCGTTGTGGGGGGTGACAGGGACTATGGCTACACCTTC	CASRSPVVGGDRDYGYTF
TRBJ1-1	NA	TRBV19	NA	TGTGCCAGTAGCCAGGGGCTGAACACTGAAGCTTTCTTT	CASSQGLNTEAFF
TRBJ1-2	TRBD1	TRBV5-1	NA	TGCGCCAGCAGCGACCTATCGACAGGGGGTAGGAATGGCTACACCTTC	CASSDLSTGGRNGYTF
TRBJ2-1	NA	TRBV18	NA	TGTGCCAGCTCCCCCGTCGCCCCGGGGATCGCCTACAATGAGCAGTTCTTC	CASSPVAPGIAYNEQFF
TRBJ2-7	NA	TRBV28	NA	TGTGCCAGTACCCCTGGACAAAACCACGAGCAGTACTTC	CASTPGQNHEQYF
TRBJ2-1	TRBD2	TRBV28	NA	TGTGCCAGCAGTTCCCCCGCACCGGGGGCAGCGGGAGGGCCCAATGAGCAGTTCTTC	CASSSPAPGAAGGPNEQFF
TRBJ2-6	NA	TRBV21-1	NA	TGTGCCAGCAGCACTCCCAATGGACAGGGTTCTGGGGCCAACGTCCTGACTTTC	CASSTPNGQGSGANVLTF
TRBJ1-1	NA	TRBV21-1	NA	TGTGCCAGCAGCAAAGGCGAGGACGGTCTGAACACTGAAGCTTTCTTT	CASSKGEDGLNTEAFF
TRBJ2-7	TRBD1	TRBV14	NA	TGTGCCAGCAGCCCTTATTCGGGACAGGGGTCCTACGAGCAGTACTTC	CASSPYSGQGSYEQYF
TRBJ2-5	TRBD1	TRBV28	once	TGTGCCAGCAGTTCCCCGGACAGGCAAGAGACCCAGTACTTC	CASSSPDRQETQYF
TRBJ1-1	NA	TRBV2	NA	TGTGCCAGCAGTTCCCAGTGGGGGGCTTTCTTT	CASSSQWGAFF
TRBJ2-1	NA	TRBV20-1	few	TGCAGTGCTAGTTTCGGGGGAGACTACAATGAGCAGTTCTTC	CSASFGGDYNEQFF
TRBJ2-7	NA	TRBV6-1	NA	TGTGCCAGCAGTGAAGGGTACGAGCAGTACTTC	CASSEGYEQYF
TRBJ2-3	TRBD2	TRBV7-2	NA	TGTGCCAGCAGCCCAGGACTAGCCACAGATACGCAGTATTTT	CASSPGLATDTQYF
TRBJ2-7	NA	TRBV29-1	NA	TGCAGCGTTGATGATGTGTCGGAGCAGTACTTC	CSVDDVSEQYF
TRBJ1-1	TRBD1	TRBV19	NA	TGTGCCAGTCAAACTGACAGGGTCGGACGGACTGAAGCTTTCTTT	CASQTDRVGRTEAFF
TRBJ1-2	TRBD1	TRBV10-3	NA	TGTGCCATCGGACTAACAGGGGATGGCTACACCTTC	CAIGLTGDGYTF
TRBJ1-4	NA	TRBV3-1/TRBV3-2	NA	TGTGCCAGCAGCCCCTCGCGGGGGCTTGAAAAACTGTTTTTT	CASSPSRGLEKLFF
TRBJ1-5	NA	TRBV28	NA	TGTGCCAGCAGACAGGGTTGGAATCAGCCCCAGCATTTT	CASRQGWNQPQHF
TRBJ1-1	NA	TRBV28	NA	TGTGCCAGCAGTTTTAATGTGCGGGGGACTGAAGCTTTCTTT	CASSFNVRGTEAFF
TRBJ1-4	NA	TRBV18	few	TGTGCCAGCTCACCGAGAGGGTTTCCTAGGGAAAAACTGTTTTTT	CASSPRGFPREKLFF
TRBJ1-2	NA	TRBV29-1	few	TGCAGCGTTGAAGATCCCCGGACAGTTCTCTATGGCTACACCTTC	CSVEDPRTVLYGYTF
TRBJ2-1	NA	TRBV4-1	NA	TGCGCCAGCAGCCAAGTCACTGGGGGCTTTGGGGTACGGGCTTACAATGAGCAGTTCTTC	CASSQVTGGFGVRAYNEQFF
TRBJ2-1	NA	TRBV15	once	TGTGCCACCAGCAGAGCCCACGGGGAAATAATCAATGAGCAGTTCTTC	CATSRAHGEIINEQFF
TRBJ2-7	TRBD1	TRBV4-1	NA	TGCGCCAGCAGCCGGGGGACAGACTTCTACGAGCAGTACTTC	CASSRGTDFYEQYF
TRBJ2-3	NA	TRBV14	NA	TGTGCCAGCAGCCAAGGCGGGCAAGATACGCAGTATTTT	CASSQGGQDTQYF
TRBJ1-1	NA	TRBV3-1/TRBV3-2	NA	TGTGCCAGCAGCCAAGGGGGGAACACTGAAGCTTTCTTT	CASSQGGNTEAFF
TRBJ2-1	NA	TRBV3-1/TRBV3-2	NA	TGTGCCAGCAGCCTCTCGACCGGACGGCACAATGAGCAGTTCTTC	CASSLSTGRHNEQFF
TRBJ1-1	NA	TRBV28	NA	TGTGCCAGCAGTCCGGGGGTGGTGGCTGAAGCTTTCTTT	CASSPGVVAEAFF
TRBJ2-3	TRBD2	TRBV11-2	NA	TGTGCCAGCAGCCCGAGAGGGGCGGGAGGAGATACGCAGTATTTT	CASSPRGAGGDTQYF
TRBJ2-1	TRBD2	TRBV7-9	NA	TGTGCCAGCAGCCCCGGACTAGCGGGAGACAATGAGCAGTTCTTC	CASSPGLAGDNEQFF
TRBJ1-2	NA	TRBV6-5	NA	TGTGCCACCTTTCACGAGACTGTTGGCTACACCTTC	CATFHETVGYTF
TRBJ1-2	TRBD1	TRBV30	NA	TGTGCCTGGACAAAGACGGGACAGGGCGGTAGGGGCTACACCTTC	CAWTKTGQGGRGYTF
TRBJ2-7	NA	TRBV2	NA	TGTGCCAGCAGTGAGGGGATCCCCCTCTACGAGCAGTACTTC	CASSEGIPLYEQYF
TRBJ2-5	NA	TRBV28	NA	TGTGCCAGCAGTTTGAGTGAGACCCAGTACTTC	CASSLSETQYF
TRBJ1-3	NA	TRBV6-1	NA	TGTGCCAGCAGTGATGTAAGAGGGGTTGGAAACACCATATATTTT	CASSDVRGVGNTIYF
TRBJ1-2	NA	TRBV3-1/TRBV3-2	NA	TGTGCCAGCAGCCAGGGCTTTGGGGCCTATGGCTACACCTTC	CASSQGFGAYGYTF